The rows below give T cell receptor beta chains drawn from one sample of a study of blood T cell repertoires in COVID-19. The assay was immunoSEQ multiplex PCR, and TCRdb's table has in-frame clones only and misses some. Of about 250,000 clones listed, nearly 90% are singletons. Source material: PBMCs or T cells enriched from blood (not recorded which). The receptors derive from a woman aged 25 to 39 with acute COVID-19. The CDR3 runs from the conserved cysteine through the conserved F or W. Each record gives: D gene, V gene, J gene, clone size, CDR3 DNA, CDR3 protein. The D gene is left open where the match is weak. Where a row states a size, it is once, few, many or the class of an expanded clone; other rows omit it.

>NA|TRBV9|TRBJ1-1|few
TGTGCCAGCAGCGCCACGACTCGGAACACTGAAGCTTTCTTT
CASSATTRNTEAFF
>NA|TRBV5-1|TRBJ2-3|NA
TGCGCCAGCAGCTTGGGACAGACAGATACGCAGTATTTT
CASSLGQTDTQYF
>TRBD1|TRBV19|TRBJ1-4|NA
TGTGCCAGTAGCATGGTCCGGTCGAGGGGGCTAAATGAAAAACTGTTTTTT
CASSMVRSRGLNEKLFF
>NA|TRBV24-1|TRBJ1-1|NA
TGTGCCACCAGTGATTATAAGGGGGATATGAACACTGAAGCTTTCTTT
CATSDYKGDMNTEAFF
>NA|TRBV18|TRBJ1-2|NA
TGTGCCAGCTCACGAACCCCGAGGGCCTATGGCTACACCTTC
CASSRTPRAYGYTF
>NA|TRBV2|TRBJ1-1|NA
TGTGCCAGCAGTGACCCGGGACTCATGAACACTGAAGCTTTCTTT
CASSDPGLMNTEAFF
>TRBD2|TRBV7-2|TRBJ2-1|NA
TGTGCCAGCAGCTTAGGTTTATTCGGGACTAGCTCCCACAATGAGCAGTTCTTC
CASSLGLFGTSSHNEQFF
>NA|TRBV7-8|TRBJ1-5|NA
TGTGCCAGCAGCTTAGGGGCCAGTAGCAATCAGCCCCAGCATTTT
CASSLGASSNQPQHF
>NA|TRBV4-3|TRBJ2-2|NA
TGCGCCAGCAGCTCTACCCAGGGTAGTGGCACCGGGGAGCTGTTTTTT
CASSSTQGSGTGELFF
>NA|TRBV28|TRBJ1-2|NA
TGTGCCAGCAGTTCCGGACAGTTCTATGGCTACACCTTC
CASSSGQFYGYTF
>TRBD1|TRBV7-3|TRBJ1-2|once
TGTGCCAGCAGCCCCGACAGGGGTGGGGGCTACACCTTC
CASSPDRGGGYTF
>NA|TRBV7-2|TRBJ1-1|once
TGTGCCAGCAGCGAAGAGGCACAGGGTACAGGCTTCGGCACTGAAGCTTTCTTT
CASSEEAQGTGFGTEAFF
>NA|TRBV4-3|TRBJ2-7|NA
TGCGCCAGCAGTCTAGCCGAGACCTACGAGCAGTACTTC
CASSLAETYEQYF
>NA|TRBV6-2/TRBV6-3|TRBJ2-4|NA
TGTGCCAGCAGTGGGGGCGGGCTAAACATTCAGTACTTC
CASSGGGLNIQYF
>NA|TRBV11-2|TRBJ1-2|NA
TGTGCCAGCAGCTTAGTAGCGGGGGGGTCTGGCTATGGCTACACCTTC
CASSLVAGGSGYGYTF
>NA|TRBV10-3|TRBJ2-1|NA
TGTGCCATCAGAAGTGAGGACTTCTCCTACAATGAGCAGTTCTTC
CAIRSEDFSYNEQFF
>NA|TRBV28|TRBJ1-2|few
TGTGCCAGCAGTTTAGTGCTACAGGGCCATGGCTACACCTTC
CASSLVLQGHGYTF
>NA|TRBV15|TRBJ2-2|NA
TGTGCCACCAGCAGAGACATGAACACCGGGGAGCTGTTTTTT
CATSRDMNTGELFF
>NA|TRBV7-3|TRBJ1-6|NA
TGTGCCAGCAGCTTAACCTCAGAGGGTTCACCCCTCCACTTT
CASSLTSEGSPLHF
>NA|TRBV4-3|TRBJ2-7|NA
TGCGCCAGCAGCCAAACCGGGAATGGGGAGCAGTACTTC
CASSQTGNGEQYF
>NA|TRBV6-5|TRBJ1-6|NA
TGTGCCAGCAGTTTGACAAATTCACCCCTCCACTTT
CASSLTNSPLHF
>NA|TRBV5-4|TRBJ2-5|NA
TGTGCCAGCAGCTTACTAACAGGTGAAGAGACCCAGTACTTC
CASSLLTGEETQYF
>TRBD1|TRBV14|TRBJ1-6|NA
TGTGCCAGCAGTCTAGACAGGGGGAATTCACCCCTCCACTTT
CASSLDRGNSPLHF
>NA|TRBV28|TRBJ1-1|NA
TGTGCCAGCAGTACTCAGGGATACACTGAAGCTTTCTTT
CASSTQGYTEAFF
>NA|TRBV12-3/TRBV12-4|TRBJ2-1|once
TGTGCCAGCAGTTTAGTTAGCGGTGAGCAGTTCTTC
CASSLVSGEQFF
>TRBD2|TRBV29-1|TRBJ2-7|few
TGCAGCGTGCGCCCGGGACTAGCGGGCTACGAGCAGTACTTC
CSVRPGLAGYEQYF
>TRBD1|TRBV10-3|TRBJ2-5|NA
TGTGCCATCGGATGGACAGGGGACCAAGAGACCCAGTACTTC
CAIGWTGDQETQYF
>NA|TRBV7-2|TRBJ1-5|few
TGTGCCAGCAGCTTACAGGGCAATCAGCCCCAGCATTTT
CASSLQGNQPQHF
>TRBD1|TRBV5-8|TRBJ2-7|NA
TGTGCCAGCAGCTTCCGACAGGGGATCCACGAGCAGTACTTC
CASSFRQGIHEQYF
>NA|TRBV14|TRBJ1-1|NA
TGTGCCAGCAGCCCAAGGGGGGGCCGGGGCACTGAAGCTTTCTTT
CASSPRGGRGTEAFF
>NA|TRBV7-7|TRBJ1-5|NA
TGTGCCAGCAGCTTAGGGCCTCACTTGGACAGTGGAAATCAGCCCCAGCATTTT
CASSLGPHLDSGNQPQHF
>NA|TRBV7-2|TRBJ2-5|NA
TGTGCCAGCAGCTTAGCCTTTGTTTCTGGGCTCCACCAAGAGACCCAGTACTTC
CASSLAFVSGLHQETQYF
>NA|TRBV2|TRBJ1-3|NA
TGTGCCAGCAGTGAGAGGCGGGGAGGGGAGAGTGGAAACACCATATATTTT
CASSERRGGESGNTIYF
>TRBD1|TRBV5-6|TRBJ1-2|NA
TGTGCCAGCAGCTTGCGCGACAGGGTCTATGGCTACACCTTC
CASSLRDRVYGYTF
>TRBD1|TRBV4-3|TRBJ2-5|NA
TGCGCCAGCAGTTTGGGCACAACAGGGGCCCTCGCCCAAGAGACCCAGTACTTC
CASSLGTTGALAQETQYF
>NA|TRBV19|TRBJ1-5|NA
TGTGCCAGTAGTATATCTTCAGGGGGCAATCAGCCCCAGCATTTT
CASSISSGGNQPQHF
>NA|TRBV28|TRBJ1-1|few
TGTGCCAGCAGCTCACAGACCACTGAAGCTTTCTTT
CASSSQTTEAFF